This T cell receptor beta chain was recovered during a study of identical twins. Only one count was recorded for this clonotype. Its target is not known. Study observations and caveats: Model-predicted out-of-frame TCR alpha sharing fell below observed values in monozygotic twins. The study reached conclusions through statistical analysis that was cross-sectional, not following the same donors. The abundant beta clonotypes from cord blood had fewer insertions, and memory repertoires had none of this.

Using its own MiXCR run on the 5' RACE reads, TCRdb lists one record per CDR3 protein. The data show 1.5 million to 2 million distinct CDR3 sequences, about 32% seen once. Trimming removed 7 bases at V and 1 base at J, with 16 bases between. Germline CDR1 reads MNHEY; CDR2 reads SVGAGI. There are 15 residues in the CDR3. This sequence was found in a newborn girl in good health. The source material was cord blood. This chain links TRBV6-5 with TRBJ1-1; D is perhaps TRBD1 (5 bases). The CDR3 loop is CASKIRRQPNTEAFF. The CDR3, as DNA: TGTGCCAGCAAAATTCGTAGACAGCCGAACACTGAAGCTTTCTTT.